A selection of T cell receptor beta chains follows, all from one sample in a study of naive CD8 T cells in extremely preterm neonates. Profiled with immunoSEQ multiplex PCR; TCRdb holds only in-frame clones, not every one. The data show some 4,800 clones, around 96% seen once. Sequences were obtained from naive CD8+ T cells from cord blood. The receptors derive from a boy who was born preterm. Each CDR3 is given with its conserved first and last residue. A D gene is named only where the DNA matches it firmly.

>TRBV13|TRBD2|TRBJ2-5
CASSELAGGQETQYF
TGTGCCAGCAGCGAACTAGCGGGAGGCCAAGAGACCCAGTACTTC
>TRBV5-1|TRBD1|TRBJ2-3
CASSPGTGSNTDTQYF
TGCGCCAGCAGCCCCGGGACAGGGAGCAACACAGATACGCAGTATTTT
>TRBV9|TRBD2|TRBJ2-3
CASSVGPGLSADTQYF
TGTGCCAGCAGCGTAGGTCCGGGACTAAGCGCAGATACGCAGTATTTT
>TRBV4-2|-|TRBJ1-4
CASSHNEKLFF
TGTGCCAGCAGCCATAATGAAAAACTGTTTTTT
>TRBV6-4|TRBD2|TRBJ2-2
CASSLAGGATGELFF
TGTGCCAGCAGTTTAGCGGGAGGAGCCACCGGGGAGCTGTTTTTT
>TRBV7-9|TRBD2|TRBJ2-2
CASSSTSGNTGELFF
TGTGCCAGCAGCTCGACTAGCGGGAACACCGGGGAGCTGTTTTTT
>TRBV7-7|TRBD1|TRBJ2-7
CASSQGQGGYEQYF
TGTGCCAGCAGCCAGGGACAGGGAGGATACGAGCAGTACTTC
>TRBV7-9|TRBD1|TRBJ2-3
CASSRDRGRTDTQYF
TGTGCCAGCAGCCGGGACAGGGGGCGCACAGATACGCAGTATTTT
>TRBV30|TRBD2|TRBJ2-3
CAWNGRRSGGYGDTQYF
TGTGCCTGGAATGGCAGGCGATCCGGGGGGTATGGAGATACGCAGTATTTT
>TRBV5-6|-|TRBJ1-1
CASSSIRRQEAEAFF
TGTGCCAGCAGCTCGATCCGGAGACAGGAGGCTGAAGCTTTCTTT
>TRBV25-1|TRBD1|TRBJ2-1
CASSEWTGGNEQFF
TGTGCCAGCAGTGAATGGACAGGGGGCAATGAGCAGTTCTTC